The rows below give T cell receptor beta chains drawn from one sample of a study of CD8 T cells in Susac syndrome. One entry per CDR3 protein, called by TCRdb with MiXCR from the immunoSEQ multiplex PCR reads. Of hundreds of thousands of distinct CDR3 sequences listed, 80% to 95% are singletons. The specimen was CD8+ T cells from PBMCs. Every receptor here comes from a human donor with multiple sclerosis. The CDR3 runs from the conserved cysteine through the conserved F or W. D genes are given only for firm matches. Clone size is shown for a subset of rows, as once, few, many or a class of expanded clone.

>NA|TRBJ1-5|TRBV19|NA
CASSSWSLNQPQHF
TGTGCCAGTAGTTCCTGGTCCCTTAATCAGCCCCAGCATTTT
>NA|TRBJ2-2|TRBV24-1|TRBD2
CATSDGSGATGELFF
TGTGCCACCAGTGATGGTAGCGGGGCTACCGGGGAGCTGTTTTTT
>NA|TRBJ2-4|TRBV7-9|TRBD2
CASSGGVGHTNIQYF
TGTGCCAGCAGCGGGGGGGTAGGTCATACGAACATTCAGTACTTC
>NA|TRBJ1-5|TRBV19|TRBD1
CASSTDLGQAVGPQHF
TGTGCCAGTAGTACTGACTTGGGACAGGCCGTCGGGCCCCAGCATTTT
>NA|TRBJ2-1|TRBV4-3|NA
CASREDSTPYNEQFF
TGCGCCAGCAGGGAAGATAGCACCCCCTACAATGAGCAGTTCTTC
>once|TRBJ2-1|TRBV27|TRBD2
CASSYQRVFRGRGFYNEQFF
TGTGCCAGCAGTTACCAACGTGTTTTTCGCGGGAGGGGGTTCTACAATGAGCAGTTCTTC
>NA|TRBJ2-1|TRBV5-6|TRBD2
CASSLVGLAVNEQFF
TGTGCCAGCAGCTTAGTAGGACTAGCTGTCAATGAGCAGTTCTTC
>NA|TRBJ2-1|TRBV19|NA
CASSTQYNYEQFF
TGTGCCAGTAGTACCCAGTATAATTATGAGCAGTTCTTC
>NA|TRBJ2-1|TRBV14|NA
CASSQAAAWNEQFF
TGTGCCAGCAGCCAAGCTGCCGCGTGGAATGAGCAGTTCTTC
>NA|TRBJ2-1|TRBV27|NA
CASKTGINEQFF
TGTGCCAGCAAAACAGGGATCAATGAGCAGTTCTTC
>NA|TRBJ1-4|TRBV9|NA
CASSVGGGRNEKLFF
TGTGCCAGCAGCGTAGGCGGCGGGCGTAATGAAAAACTGTTTTTT
>NA|TRBJ2-1|TRBV27|TRBD2
CASRPSGSYNEQFF
TGTGCCAGCAGACCTAGCGGATCCTACAATGAGCAGTTCTTC
>NA|TRBJ2-2|TRBV12-5|NA
CASGIEMGEIGELFF
TGTGCTAGTGGTATAGAAATGGGGGAGATCGGGGAGCTGTTTTTT
>once|TRBJ1-1|TRBV5-4|NA
CASSFLGTEAFF
TGTGCCAGCAGCTTCCTAGGGACTGAAGCTTTCTTT
>NA|TRBJ2-2|TRBV9|NA
CASTQEGTGELFF
TGTGCCAGCACCCAGGAGGGCACCGGGGAGCTGTTTTTT
>NA|TRBJ2-1|TRBV19|TRBD2
CASHPPGLAGWNEQFF
TGTGCCAGCCATCCCCCGGGACTAGCGGGGTGGAATGAGCAGTTCTTC
>NA|TRBJ1-4|TRBV7-8|TRBD1
CASSLGQGQGPRIGKLFF
TGTGCCAGCAGCTTAGGTCAGGGACAGGGACCCCGAATTGGAAAACTGTTTTTT